This is a list of T cell receptor beta chains from one sample in a study of CD8 T cells in Susac syndrome. TCRdb analysed the immunoSEQ multiplex PCR reads with MiXCR anew, one entry per CDR3 protein. The sample holds under 200,000 distinct CDR3 sequences; roughly 95% are singletons and the top ten take about 0.12%. What was sequenced was CD4+ T cells from PBMCs. The source of these receptors is a human donor with Susac syndrome. Both conserved end residues are part of each CDR3. Each record gives: CDR3 protein, CDR3 DNA, D gene, CDR3 length, V gene, clone size, J gene. The D gene is left open where the match is weak. Not all rows give a size; the values are once, few, many and, for expanded clones, a class.

CDR3: CASQSGERYGYTF
DNA: TGTGCCTCACAATCGGGTGAGCGCTATGGCTACACCTTC
D: -
length: 13
V: TRBV30
size: -
J: TRBJ1-2

CDR3: CSVAETSGGTDTQYF
DNA: TGCAGCGTTGCCGAGACTAGCGGGGGCACAGATACGCAGTATTTT
D: TRBD2
length: 15
V: TRBV29-1
size: -
J: TRBJ2-3

CDR3: CASRHSPGQGRLRTGYTF
DNA: TGTGCCAGCAGACACTCACCGGGACAGGGTCGGCTAAGGACTGGCTACACCTTC
D: TRBD1
length: 18
V: TRBV3-1
size: -
J: TRBJ1-2

CDR3: CASMGSASYNEQFF
DNA: TGTGCCAGCATGGGGTCTGCCTCCTACAATGAGCAGTTCTTC
D: -
length: 14
V: TRBV12-3/TRBV12-4
size: -
J: TRBJ2-1

CDR3: CAWSVVDQRTFYEQYF
DNA: TGTGCCTGGAGTGTGGTAGACCAAAGAACTTTTTACGAGCAGTACTTC
D: -
length: 16
V: TRBV30
size: -
J: TRBJ2-7

CDR3: CASSSGPLTGELFF
DNA: TGTGCCAGCAGCTCGGGACCTTTAACCGGGGAGCTGTTTTTT
D: -
length: 14
V: TRBV7-9
size: -
J: TRBJ2-2

CDR3: CASHLSGGQGGELFF
DNA: TGCGCCAGCCACCTCTCAGGGGGACAAGGCGGGGAGCTGTTTTTT
D: TRBD1
length: 15
V: TRBV5-1
size: -
J: TRBJ2-2

CDR3: CASSARTVNTEAFF
DNA: TGTGCCAGCAGCGCCCGGACGGTGAACACTGAAGCTTTCTTT
D: -
length: 14
V: TRBV3-1
size: -
J: TRBJ1-1

CDR3: CASRDFRGTGSYEQYF
DNA: TGTGCCAGCAGGGACTTCCGGGGGACAGGGTCCTACGAGCAGTACTTC
D: TRBD1
length: 16
V: TRBV28
size: -
J: TRBJ2-7

CDR3: CASSVGSLGMTEAFF
DNA: TGTGCCAGCAGCGTAGGGTCCTTAGGCATGACTGAAGCTTTCTTT
D: -
length: 15
V: TRBV9
size: -
J: TRBJ1-1

CDR3: CASSPPIGQGRNEQFF
DNA: TGTGCCAGCTCACCACCCATAGGACAGGGAAGGAATGAGCAGTTCTTC
D: TRBD1
length: 16
V: TRBV18
size: once
J: TRBJ2-1

CDR3: CAWGGNQPQHF
DNA: TGTGCCTGGGGGGGGAATCAGCCCCAGCATTTT
D: -
length: 11
V: TRBV30
size: few
J: TRBJ1-5

CDR3: CAWSPVRRGESPLHF
DNA: TGTGCCTGGAGCCCCGTTAGACGGGGGGAATCACCCCTCCACTTT
D: -
length: 15
V: TRBV30
size: -
J: TRBJ1-6

CDR3: CASGGLTYEQYF
DNA: TGTGCCAGCGGGGGACTCACCTACGAGCAGTACTTC
D: -
length: 12
V: TRBV6-6
size: -
J: TRBJ2-7

CDR3: CASNGGGRYEQYF
DNA: TGTGCCAGCAACGGGGGAGGGCGGTACGAGCAGTACTTC
D: TRBD2
length: 13
V: TRBV2
size: once
J: TRBJ2-7

CDR3: CSASSLAGGPVQETQYF
DNA: TGCAGTGCTAGTTCCCTAGCGGGAGGGCCGGTACAAGAGACCCAGTACTTC
D: TRBD2
length: 17
V: TRBV20-1
size: -
J: TRBJ2-5

CDR3: CASSSEAGELFF
DNA: TGTGCCAGCAGCTCCGAAGCCGGGGAGCTGTTTTTT
D: -
length: 12
V: TRBV7-3
size: -
J: TRBJ2-2

CDR3: CSVEEGGETQYF
DNA: TGCAGCGTCGAGGAGGGAGGAGAGACCCAGTACTTC
D: -
length: 12
V: TRBV29-1
size: -
J: TRBJ2-5

CDR3: CSASQGSLSYEQYF
DNA: TGCAGTGCTAGTCAAGGGTCACTGAGCTACGAGCAGTACTTC
D: -
length: 14
V: TRBV20-1
size: -
J: TRBJ2-7

CDR3: CASSWRAGGHANTGELFF
DNA: TGCGCCAGCAGTTGGCGAGCGGGGGGCCACGCGAACACCGGGGAGCTGTTTTTT
D: TRBD2
length: 18
V: TRBV4-3
size: -
J: TRBJ2-2

CDR3: CASTKSPGANVLTF
DNA: TGTGCCAGCACTAAGTCCCCGGGGGCCAACGTCCTGACTTTC
D: -
length: 14
V: TRBV6-5
size: -
J: TRBJ2-6

CDR3: CASSPTGYGANVLTF
DNA: TGTGCCAGCAGTCCGACAGGGTACGGGGCCAACGTCCTGACTTTC
D: TRBD1
length: 15
V: TRBV27
size: -
J: TRBJ2-6

CDR3: CATSREGVFEQYF
DNA: TGTGCCACCAGCAGAGAAGGAGTTTTCGAGCAGTACTTC
D: -
length: 13
V: TRBV15
size: -
J: TRBJ2-7

CDR3: CASTVPGGTGANVLTF
DNA: TGTGCCAGCACCGTGCCCGGGGGGACTGGGGCCAACGTCCTGACTTTC
D: TRBD2
length: 16
V: TRBV28
size: -
J: TRBJ2-6

CDR3: CSVGGFGANVLTF
DNA: TGCAGCGTTGGGGGCTTTGGGGCCAACGTCCTGACTTTC
D: -
length: 13
V: TRBV29-1
size: -
J: TRBJ2-6

CDR3: CASSYTPGETQYF
DNA: TGTGCCAGCAGTTACACCCCCGGAGAGACCCAGTACTTC
D: -
length: 13
V: TRBV6-2/TRBV6-3
size: -
J: TRBJ2-5

CDR3: CASSQGLAVDEQFF
DNA: TGTGCCAGCAGTCAAGGACTAGCGGTAGATGAGCAGTTCTTC
D: TRBD2
length: 14
V: TRBV6-5
size: -
J: TRBJ2-1

CDR3: CSVTEGSGYTF
DNA: TGCAGCGTTACCGAGGGAAGTGGCTACACCTTC
D: -
length: 11
V: TRBV29-1
size: -
J: TRBJ1-2

CDR3: CATSRSHGGTDTQYF
DNA: TGTGCCACCAGCAGATCCCATGGTGGAACAGATACGCAGTATTTT
D: -
length: 15
V: TRBV15
size: -
J: TRBJ2-3

CDR3: CATSDSWETDTQYF
DNA: TGTGCCACCAGTGATTCGTGGGAGACAGATACGCAGTATTTT
D: -
length: 14
V: TRBV24-1
size: -
J: TRBJ2-3

CDR3: CSVLSALDEKLFF
DNA: TGCAGCGTTCTGTCAGCCCTCGATGAAAAACTGTTTTTT
D: -
length: 13
V: TRBV29-1
size: once
J: TRBJ1-4

CDR3: CSARGGIQGEQYF
DNA: TGCAGTGCTAGAGGAGGGATACAGGGTGAGCAGTACTTC
D: -
length: 13
V: TRBV20-1
size: -
J: TRBJ2-7

CDR3: CSVGRGQGEYSGYTF
DNA: TGCAGCGTTGGACGGGGACAGGGAGAATACTCTGGCTACACCTTC
D: TRBD1
length: 15
V: TRBV29-1
size: -
J: TRBJ1-2

CDR3: CASSQGTVTQETQYF
DNA: TGTGCCAGCAGCCAAGGGACAGTTACACAAGAGACCCAGTACTTC
D: -
length: 15
V: TRBV14
size: -
J: TRBJ2-5

CDR3: CASSLGGGVSNSQHF
DNA: TGTGCCAGCAGCTTAGGGGGAGGAGTGTCAAACAGCCAGCATTTT
D: -
length: 15
V: TRBV7-2
size: -
J: TRBJ1-5

CDR3: CASSLTPRTSGGDTGELFF
DNA: TGTGCCAGCAGCCTTACGCCGAGGACTAGCGGGGGGGACACCGGGGAGCTGTTTTTT
D: TRBD2
length: 19
V: TRBV9
size: -
J: TRBJ2-2

CDR3: CASGDTEAFF
DNA: TGTGCCAGTGGGGACACTGAAGCTTTCTTT
D: -
length: 10
V: TRBV25-1
size: -
J: TRBJ1-1

CDR3: CASSPFHRGGTEAFF
DNA: TGTGCCAGCTCACCCTTCCACAGGGGAGGAACTGAAGCTTTCTTT
D: TRBD1
length: 15
V: TRBV18
size: -
J: TRBJ1-1

CDR3: CAWRLIVGDEQFF
DNA: TGTGCCTGGAGGCTAATAGTCGGCGATGAGCAGTTCTTC
D: -
length: 13
V: TRBV30
size: -
J: TRBJ2-1